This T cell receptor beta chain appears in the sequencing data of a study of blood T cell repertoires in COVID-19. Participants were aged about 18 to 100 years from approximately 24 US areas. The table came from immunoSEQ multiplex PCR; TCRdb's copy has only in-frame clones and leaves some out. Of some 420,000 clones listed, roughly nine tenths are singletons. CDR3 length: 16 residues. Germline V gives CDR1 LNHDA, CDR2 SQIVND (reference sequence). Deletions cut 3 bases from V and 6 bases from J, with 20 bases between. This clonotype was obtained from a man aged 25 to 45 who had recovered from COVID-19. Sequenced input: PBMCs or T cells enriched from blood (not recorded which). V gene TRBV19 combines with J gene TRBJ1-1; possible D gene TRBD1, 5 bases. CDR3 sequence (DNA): TGTGCCAGTAGTATGGTCAGGGAAGCATGGGGGGCTGAAGCTTTCTTT. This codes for CASSMVREAWGAEAFF.